This paragraph covers one T cell receptor (beta chain) sequence. What it binds is not known. These data are taken from a study of T cell responses to AZD1222 COVID-19 vaccine. Study at large: Pooled in the analysis were second doses at about 4 or about 12 weeks. Overall study findings and caveats: Vaccine-associated CD4 TCRs spanned spike, dominant at 160-218 and 743-854.

Using immunoSEQ multiplex PCR, the repertoire was profiled, and TCRdb retains in-frame clones only, with some absent. The sample has roughly 99,000 clones; more than 70% are singletons. This sample comprised peripheral blood, obtained on day 0 of AZD1222 vaccination. The clonotype comes from an adult in good health.

CDR3 protein: CASGLYEQFF. The CDR3 DNA sequence: TGTGCCAGTGGTTTATATGAGCAGTTCTTC. The chain combines TRBV19 with TRBJ2-1; D is unresolved. V shed 8 bases and J shed 8 bases, with 7 bases lying between them. Per the germline V gene, CDR1 is LNHDA and CDR2 is SQIVND (reference sequence). This CDR3 is built from 10 residues.